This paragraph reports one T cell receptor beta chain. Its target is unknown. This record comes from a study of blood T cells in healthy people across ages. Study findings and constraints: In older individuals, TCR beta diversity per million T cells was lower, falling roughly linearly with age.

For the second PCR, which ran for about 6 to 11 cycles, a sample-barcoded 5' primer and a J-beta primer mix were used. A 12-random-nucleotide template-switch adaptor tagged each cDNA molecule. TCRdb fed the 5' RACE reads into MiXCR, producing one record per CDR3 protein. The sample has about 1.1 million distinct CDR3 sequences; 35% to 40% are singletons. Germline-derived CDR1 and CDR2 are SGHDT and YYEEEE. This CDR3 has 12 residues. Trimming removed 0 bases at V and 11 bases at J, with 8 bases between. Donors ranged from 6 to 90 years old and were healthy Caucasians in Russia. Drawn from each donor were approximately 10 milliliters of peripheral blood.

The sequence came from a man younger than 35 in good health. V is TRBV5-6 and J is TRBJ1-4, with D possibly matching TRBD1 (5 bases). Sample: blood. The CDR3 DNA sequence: TGTGCCAGCAGCTTGGACAGGCGTAAACTGTTTTTT. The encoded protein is CASSLDRRKLFF.